Below are 5 T cell receptor beta chains sequenced from a single sample in a study of blood T cell repertoires in COVID-19. Generated by immunoSEQ multiplex PCR, the TCRdb table keeps only in-frame clones and is missing some. The table shows roughly 230,000 clones, with around four fifths occurring only once. Sample: peripheral blood. These receptors were collected from a woman aged 55 to 70 with active or convalescent COVID-19.

The chain has TRBV18 and TRBJ2-2, with 7 bases lining up with TRBD1. This CDR3 has 16 amino acids. The germline V gene has CDR1 KGHSH and CDR2 LQKENI. V shed 4 bases, J shed 5 bases, and the junction held 10 bases outside the gene matches. CDR3 region: CASSRGQVGRTGELFF. The CDR3 coding sequence is TGTGCCAGCTCACGCGGACAGGTGGGGCGGACCGGGGAGCTGTTTTTT.

CDR3 in DNA: TGTGCCAGCAGCCCCTCTAGGGAGACCCAGTACTTC. Translated: CASSPSRETQYF. The V call is TRBV7-9, the J call TRBJ2-5, with D unclear. Germline loops: CDR1 SEHNR, CDR2 FQNEAQ (reference sequence). The CDR3 is 12 residues long. V was cut by 5 bases and J by 5 bases, with 9 bases left in between. The variable domain in full, completed from reference TRBV7-9 and TRBJ2-5, reads DTGVSQNPRHKITKRGQNVTFRCDPISEHNRLYWYRQTLGQGPEFLTYFQNEAQLEKSRLLSDRFSAERPKGSFSTLEIQRTEQGDSAMYLCASSPSRETQYFGPGTRLLVL.

The chain uses TRBV2 and TRBJ1-4, with D perhaps matching TRBD1 (6 bases). Germline CDR1 and CDR2: SNHLY and FYNNEI. Trimming removed 9 bases from V and 3 bases from J, with 14 bases in between. The CDR3 runs to 14 residues. The CDR3 here is CASGRQASNEKLFF. CDR3 coding DNA: TGTGCCAGTGGGAGACAGGCTTCTAATGAAAAACTGTTTTTT.

The V call is TRBV30, the J call TRBJ1-1; TRBD1 aligns across 9 bases. The J segment lost 8 bases and the V segment lost 3 bases, leaving 7 bases of the junction unmatched. This CDR3 has 13 amino acids. Germline CDR1 GTSNPN, CDR2 SVGIG (reference sequence). The CDR3 sequence: CAWRGTGRSEAFF. The CDR3 region has the DNA TGTGCCTGGAGGGGGACAGGGAGGTCCGAAGCTTTCTTT.

V and J are TRBV7-2 and TRBJ2-7, with 12 bases aligning to TRBD2. The CDR3 is made up of 16 amino acids. The germline V gene has CDR1 SGHTA and CDR2 FQGNSA. The V segment lost 1 base and the J segment 5 bases; nucleotides outside the gene matches: 6. The CDR3 sequence: CASSLGLAGGLNEQYV. The CDR3 DNA reads as TGTGCCAGCAGCTTAGGGCTAGCGGGGGGGCTGAACGAGCAGTACGTC.